This T cell receptor beta chain was retrieved from a study of T cells after posttransplantation cyclophosphamide. A remark on this clone: The antigen is unknown.

Germline V CDR1 and CDR2: LNHDA, SQIVND (reference sequence). The V segment lost 6 bases and the J segment 4 bases; nucleotides outside the gene matches: 2. CDR3 length: 13 amino acids. Study outcomes and limitations: After PTCy, TRB diversity resembled that of CNI/methotrexate controls. Later blood repertoires were often dominated by clones from the donor CD8+ memory compartment.

A marrow graft followed busulfan-fludarabine conditioning, with cyclophosphamide on days +3 and +4. Profiling relied on immunoSEQ multiplex PCR, and the TCRdb table lists in-frame clones only, not all of them. The profile covers a few thousand clones, with around 62% appearing a single time and 14% to 15% taken by the ten largest. The sequence came from a male patient in his sixties or seventies who received an allogeneic stem cell transplant from a related donor and was CMV-positive. Some T cells may be the graft donor's. The specimen comprised PBMCs, sampled 30 days after allogeneic stem cell transplant with posttransplant cyclophosphamide. The chain carries TRBV19 and TRBJ1-5, with 8 bases matching TRBD1. In nucleotides, the CDR3 is TGTGCCAGTAGAAACAGGGGGAATCAGCCCCAGCATTTT. Amino acids: CASRNRGNQPQHF.